This T cell receptor beta chain was profiled in a study of technical replicates of blood from a few donors. Only in-frame clones appear in the TCRdb table, and some are missing; sequencing was by immunoSEQ multiplex PCR. The sample includes 75,000 to 95,000 clones, about 90% of them seen just once. The sample taken for sequencing was T cells isolated from PBMCs. The TCR was taken from a human donor in good health.

The CDR3 DNA is TGTGCCAGCAGCATACTAGCGGGGGGAGAGGATACGCAGTATTTT. It encodes CASSILAGGEDTQYF. The rearrangement uses TRBV13 and TRBJ2-3; 12 nucleotides align to TRBD2. This CDR3 spans 15 amino acids. The junction had 6 bases not matched to a gene; V was cut back by 5 bases and J by 6 bases. Looked up from germline, CDR1 is PRHDT and CDR2 is FYEKMQ (reference sequence).